What follows are 13 T cell receptor beta chains derived from one specimen sequenced in a study of beta chain features in type 1 diabetes. What was sequenced were expressed TCRB transcripts, since all of the isolated RNA had been reverse transcribed. The assay was immunoSEQ multiplex PCR, and TCRdb's table has in-frame clones only and misses some. Among about 320,000 clones, 12% to 15% were seen once, and the ten largest hold 6.7%. The sequenced sample was central memory CD4+ T cells from blood. The receptors come from a young man in good health.

CDR3 in amino acids: CASSLGQRFSGNTIYF. The CDR3 DNA follows: TGCGCCAGCAGCTTGGGACAGCGATTCTCTGGAAACACCATATATTTT. The chain combines TRBV5-1 with TRBJ1-3, with a tentative D call TRBD1 (5 bases). Trimming pared 0 bases from V and 0 bases from J, leaving 10 bases between. CDR1 and CDR2 from the germline V gene are SGHRS and YFSETQ. This CDR3 is built from 16 residues.

V is TRBV6-5 and J is TRBJ2-7; the D is unclear. The CDR3 has 12 amino acids. The ends were cut back, 2 bases at V and 3 bases at J, with 5 bases in the middle. CDR1 and CDR2 (germline): MNHEY, SVGAGI. CDR3: CASSYVNYEQYF. The CDR3 coding sequence is TGTGCCAGCAGTTACGTGAACTACGAGCAGTACTTC.

This clone was detected ten times or more. The V and J genes are TRBV2 and TRBJ2-7, with TRBD2 matching 8 bases. Losses at the gene ends were 2 bases for V and 3 bases for J; bases not matched to a gene: 3. Per the germline V gene, CDR1 is SNHLY and CDR2 is FYNNEI. The CDR3 sequence is 14 residues long. The DNA of the CDR3 is TGTGCCAGCAGTGAAAGGAGCGGGGGCTACGAGCAGTACTTC. It codes for CASSERSGGYEQYF.

The rearrangement links TRBV11-2 to TRBJ1-2; the D is unclear. The germline V and J ends were trimmed by 0 bases and 14 bases, with 16 bases remaining between them. Germline-derived CDR1 and CDR2 are SGHAT and FQNNGV. There are 13 residues in the CDR3. The CDR3 is CASSLDQVGDITF. The CDR3 coding sequence is TGTGCCAGCAGCTTAGATCAAGTCGGGGATATTACCTTC. The variable domain in full, completed from reference TRBV11-2 and TRBJ1-2, reads EAGVAQSPRYKIIEKRQSVAFWCNPISGHATLYWYQQILGQGPKLLIQFQNNGVVDDSQLPKDRFSAERLKGVDSTLKIQPAKLEDSAVYLCASSLDQVGDITFGSGTRLTVV.

This clone has only a few counts. The chain couples TRBV20-1 to TRBJ1-2, with D uncertain. The CDR3 covers 11 residues. Germline CDR1 DFQATT, CDR2 SNEGSKA (reference sequence). The V and J ends lost 3 bases and 4 bases respectively, with 6 bases between them. The CDR3 nucleotides read TGCAGTGCTAGGCCCAGCTATGGCTACACCTTC. Amino acid sequence: CSARPSYGYTF.

This clone was seen only a few times. The rearrangement links TRBV19 to TRBJ2-7; 8 nucleotides line up with TRBD2. Trimming cost V 5 bases and J 10 bases; bases outside gene matches: 13. CDR3 size: 14 residues. Looked up from germline, CDR1 is LNHDA and CDR2 is SQIVND (reference sequence). The CDR3 sequence is CASSVTGELAVQYF. CDR3 in DNA: TGTGCCAGTAGTGTGACAGGCGAACTAGCGGTTCAGTACTTC.

This clone showed up many times. V is TRBV11-2 and J is TRBJ2-4; D remains unclear. Germline values: CDR1 SGHAT, CDR2 FQNNGV. This CDR3 contains 14 residues. V shed 3 bases and J shed 0 bases, with 6 bases lying between them. The CDR3 region has the DNA TGTGCCAGCAGCTTTCTAACAGCCAAAAACATTCAGTACTTC. It encodes CASSFLTAKNIQYF.

This clone was observed a few times. The chain combines TRBV11-3 with TRBJ2-2; weak D call: TRBD2 (5 bases). This CDR3 contains 16 residues. Germline V CDR1 and CDR2: SGHNT, YENEEA. Trimming pared 4 bases from V and 1 base from J, leaving 13 bases between. The CDR3 DNA is TGTGCCAGCAGCTCCGCCGGGATGATGAACACCGGGGAGCTGTTTTTT. Translating it yields CASSSAGMMNTGELFF. The complete variable domain, with remaining parts taken from reference TRBV11-3 and TRBJ2-2, reads EAGVVQSPRYKIIEKKQPVAFWCNPISGHNTLYWYLQNLGQGPELLIRYENEEAVDDSQLPKDRFSAERLKGVDSTLKIQPAELGDSAVYLCASSSAGMMNTGELFFGEGSRLTVL.

This chain joins TRBV7-8 and TRBJ1-5, with 9 bases matching TRBD1. This CDR3 region has 15 residues. Germline CDR1 reads SGHVS; CDR2 reads FQNEAQ. Trimming removed 4 bases from V and 6 bases from J; junction bases left unmatched: 7. This CDR3 reads CASSYGTGKGQPQHF. The CDR3 nucleotides are TGTGCCAGCAGCTACGGGACAGGGAAGGGTCAGCCCCAGCATTTT.

The genes are TRBV2 and TRBJ2-1; D could derive from TRBD1 or TRBD2 (5 bases each). Germline-derived CDR1 and CDR2 are SNHLY and FYNNEI. The CDR3 contains 15 residues. Trimming took off 4 bases at V and 4 bases at J, with 14 bases between the two ends. The DNA for the CDR3 is TGTGCCAGCAGTGGGGACGCCACAAGTTACAATGAGCAGTTCTTC. This translates into CASSGDATSYNEQFF.

The chain combines TRBV9 with TRBJ1-3; 9 bases are shared with TRBD1. The V and J ends lost 3 bases and 2 bases, in that order; junction bases with no gene match: 9. Per the germline V gene, CDR1 is SGDLS and CDR2 is YYNGEE. This CDR3 has 17 amino acids. CDR3 loop: CASSGSPGQGTGNTIYF. The CDR3 nucleotides are TGTGCCAGCAGCGGATCCCCGGGACAGGGTACTGGAAACACCATATATTTT.

There are a few counts of this clone. The chain joins TRBV5-6 to TRBJ1-1; perhaps TRBD1 as D (5 bases). Germline V CDR1 and CDR2: SGHDT, YYEEEE. Trimming took off 2 bases at V and 2 bases at J, with 7 bases between the two ends. CDR3 length: 13 residues. CDR3 nucleotide sequence: TGTGCCAGCAGCTTCCAGGGAAACACTGAAGCTTTCTTT. Its protein is CASSFQGNTEAFF. The full variable domain, with the rest looked up from reference TRBV5-6 and TRBJ1-1, is DAGVTQSPTHLIKTRGQQVTLRCSPKSGHDTVSWYQQALGQGPQFIFQYYEEEERQRGNFPDRFSGHQFPNYSSELNVNALLLGDSALYLCASSFQGNTEAFFGQGTRLTVV.

This clone was seen only a few times. The genes are TRBV5-1 and TRBJ2-2; D remains ambiguous. Germline CDR1 and CDR2: SGHRS and YFSETQ. V was cut by 0 bases and J by 0 bases, with 3 bases left in between. This CDR3 spans 14 amino acids. The CDR3 sequence: CASSLDSNTGELFF. CDR3 sequence (DNA): TGCGCCAGCAGCTTGGATTCGAACACCGGGGAGCTGTTTTTT.